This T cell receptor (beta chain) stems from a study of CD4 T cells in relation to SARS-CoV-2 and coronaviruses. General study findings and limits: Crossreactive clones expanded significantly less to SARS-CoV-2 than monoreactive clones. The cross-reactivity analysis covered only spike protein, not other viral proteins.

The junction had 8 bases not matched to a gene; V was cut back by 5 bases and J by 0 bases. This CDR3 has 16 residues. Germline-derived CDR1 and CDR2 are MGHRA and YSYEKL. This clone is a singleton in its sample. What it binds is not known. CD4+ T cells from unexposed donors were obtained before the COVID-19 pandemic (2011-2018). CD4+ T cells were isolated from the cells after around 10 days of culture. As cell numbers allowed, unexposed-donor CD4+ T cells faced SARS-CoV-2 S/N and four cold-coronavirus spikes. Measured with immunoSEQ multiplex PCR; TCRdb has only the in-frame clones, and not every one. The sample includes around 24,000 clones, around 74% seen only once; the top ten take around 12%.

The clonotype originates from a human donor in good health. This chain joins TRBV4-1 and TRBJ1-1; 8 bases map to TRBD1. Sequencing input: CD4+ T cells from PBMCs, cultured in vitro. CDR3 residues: CASSYSGGPMNTEAFF. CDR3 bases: TGCGCCAGCAGCTACTCAGGGGGCCCCATGAACACTGAAGCTTTCTTT.